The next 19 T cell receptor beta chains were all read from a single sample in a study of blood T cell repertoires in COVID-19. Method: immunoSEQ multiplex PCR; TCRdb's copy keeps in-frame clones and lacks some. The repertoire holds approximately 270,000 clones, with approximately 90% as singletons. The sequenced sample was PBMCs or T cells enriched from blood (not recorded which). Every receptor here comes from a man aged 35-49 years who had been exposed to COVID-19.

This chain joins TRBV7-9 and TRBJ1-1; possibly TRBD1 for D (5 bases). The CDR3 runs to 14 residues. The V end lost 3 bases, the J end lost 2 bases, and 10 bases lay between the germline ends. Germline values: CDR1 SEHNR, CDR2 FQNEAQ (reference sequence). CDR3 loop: CASSFLQGNTEAFF. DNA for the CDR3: TGTGCCAGCAGCTTTCTTCAGGGTAACACTGAAGCTTTCTTT.

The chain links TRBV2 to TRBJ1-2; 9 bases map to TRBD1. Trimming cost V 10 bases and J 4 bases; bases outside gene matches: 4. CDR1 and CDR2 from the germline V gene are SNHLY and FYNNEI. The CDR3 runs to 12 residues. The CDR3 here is CATQGQGYGYTF. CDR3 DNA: TGTGCCACCCAGGGACAGGGCTATGGCTACACCTTC.

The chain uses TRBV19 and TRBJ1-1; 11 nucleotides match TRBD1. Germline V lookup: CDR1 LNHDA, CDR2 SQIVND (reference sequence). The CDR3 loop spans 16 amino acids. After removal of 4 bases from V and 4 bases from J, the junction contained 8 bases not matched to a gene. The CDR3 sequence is CASSRGQGVSRTEAFF. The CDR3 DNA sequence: TGTGCCAGTAGTAGGGGACAGGGGGTGAGTCGCACTGAAGCTTTCTTT.

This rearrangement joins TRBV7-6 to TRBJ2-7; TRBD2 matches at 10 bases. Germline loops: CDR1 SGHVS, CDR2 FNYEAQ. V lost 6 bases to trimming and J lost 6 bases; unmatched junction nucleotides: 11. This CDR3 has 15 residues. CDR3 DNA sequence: TGTGCCAGCAGTTCAACCGGGACTAGCGAGAGCGAGCAGTACTTC. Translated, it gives CASSSTGTSESEQYF.

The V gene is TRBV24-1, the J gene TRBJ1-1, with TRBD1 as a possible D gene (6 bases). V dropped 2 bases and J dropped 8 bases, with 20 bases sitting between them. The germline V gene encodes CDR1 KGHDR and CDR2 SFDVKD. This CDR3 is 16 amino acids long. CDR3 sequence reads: CATSDSRTGTRGEAFF. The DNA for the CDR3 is TGTGCCACCAGTGATTCACGCACCGGGACACGAGGGGAAGCTTTCTTT.

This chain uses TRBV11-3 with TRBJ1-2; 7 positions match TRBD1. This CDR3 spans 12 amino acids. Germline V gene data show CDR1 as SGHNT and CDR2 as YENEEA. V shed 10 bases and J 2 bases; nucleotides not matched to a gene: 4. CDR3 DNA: TGTGCCATCCAACAGGGGAACTATGGCTACACCTTC. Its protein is CAIQQGNYGYTF. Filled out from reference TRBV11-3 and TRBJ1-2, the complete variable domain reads EAGVVQSPRYKIIEKKQPVAFWCNPISGHNTLYWYLQNLGQGPELLIRYENEEAVDDSQLPKDRFSAERLKGVDSTLKIQPAELGDSAVYLCAIQQGNYGYTFGSGTRLTVV.

CDR3 sequence reads: CASSVGAGDGYTF. In DNA form, the CDR3 reads TGTGCCAGCAGTGTGGGGGCAGGGGATGGCTACACCTTC. V is TRBV2 and J is TRBJ1-2; maybe TRBD1 (6 bases). Trimming stripped 4 bases from V and 6 bases from J, with 12 bases between. Germline V gene data show CDR1 as SNHLY and CDR2 as FYNNEI. The CDR3 has 13 residues.

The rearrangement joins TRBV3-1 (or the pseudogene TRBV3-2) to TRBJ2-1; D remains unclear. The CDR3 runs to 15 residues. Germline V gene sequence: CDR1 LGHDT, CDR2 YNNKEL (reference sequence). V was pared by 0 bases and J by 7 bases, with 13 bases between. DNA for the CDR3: TGTGCCAGCAGCCAAGATCCCGCGTCTTGGAATGAGCAGTTCTTC. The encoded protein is CASSQDPASWNEQFF.

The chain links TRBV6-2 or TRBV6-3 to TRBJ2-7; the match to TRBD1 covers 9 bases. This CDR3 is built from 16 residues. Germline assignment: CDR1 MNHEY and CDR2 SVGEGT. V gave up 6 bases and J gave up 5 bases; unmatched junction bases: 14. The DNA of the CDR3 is TGTGCCAGCAGCGACCCTCCGGGACAGGGTGTTAACGAGCAGTACTTC. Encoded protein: CASSDPPGQGVNEQYF.

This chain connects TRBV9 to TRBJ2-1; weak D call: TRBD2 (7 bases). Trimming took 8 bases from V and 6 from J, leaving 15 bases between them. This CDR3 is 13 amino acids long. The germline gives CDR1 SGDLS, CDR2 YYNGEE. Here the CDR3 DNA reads TGTGCCAGGGGGGGGGCCCGCGCCAATGAGCAGTTCTTC. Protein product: CARGGARANEQFF.

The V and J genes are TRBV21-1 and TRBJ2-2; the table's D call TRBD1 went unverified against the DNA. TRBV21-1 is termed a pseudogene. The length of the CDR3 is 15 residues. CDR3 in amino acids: CASSARDTETGELFF. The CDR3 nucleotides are TGTGCCAGCAGCGCCCGGGACACGGAAACCGGGGAGCTGTTTTTT.

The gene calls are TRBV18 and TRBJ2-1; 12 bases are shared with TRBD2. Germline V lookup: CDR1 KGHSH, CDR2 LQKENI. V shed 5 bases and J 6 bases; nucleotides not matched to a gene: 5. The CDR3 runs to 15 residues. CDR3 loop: CASSVGTSGSNEQFF. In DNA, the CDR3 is TGTGCCAGCTCAGTCGGGACTAGCGGGTCCAATGAGCAGTTCTTC.

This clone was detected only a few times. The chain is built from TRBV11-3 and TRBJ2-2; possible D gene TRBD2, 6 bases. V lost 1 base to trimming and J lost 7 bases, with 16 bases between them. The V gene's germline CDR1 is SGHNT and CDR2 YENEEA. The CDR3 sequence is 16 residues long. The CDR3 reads CASSLGLTPGGGELFF. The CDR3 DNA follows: TGTGCCAGCAGCTTAGGTTTAACTCCCGGGGGCGGGGAGCTGTTTTTT.

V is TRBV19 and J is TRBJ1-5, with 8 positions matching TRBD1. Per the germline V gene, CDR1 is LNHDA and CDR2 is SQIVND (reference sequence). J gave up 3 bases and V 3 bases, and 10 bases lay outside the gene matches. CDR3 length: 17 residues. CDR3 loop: CASSMRSGQGPNQPQHF. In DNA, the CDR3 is TGTGCCAGTAGTATGAGGAGTGGACAGGGTCCCAATCAGCCCCAGCATTTT.

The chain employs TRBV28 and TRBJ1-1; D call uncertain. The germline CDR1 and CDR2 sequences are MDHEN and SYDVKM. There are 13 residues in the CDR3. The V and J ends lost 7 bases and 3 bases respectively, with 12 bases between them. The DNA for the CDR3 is TGTGCCAGCAAAATAAGACAATACACTGAAGCTTTCTTT. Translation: CASKIRQYTEAFF.

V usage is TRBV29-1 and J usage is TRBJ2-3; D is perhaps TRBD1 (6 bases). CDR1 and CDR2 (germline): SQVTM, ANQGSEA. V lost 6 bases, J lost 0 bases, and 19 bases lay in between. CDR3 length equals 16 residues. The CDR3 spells CSVRGGPKGSTDTQYF. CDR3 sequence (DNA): TGCAGCGTGAGAGGGGGTCCTAAGGGGAGCACAGATACGCAGTATTTT.

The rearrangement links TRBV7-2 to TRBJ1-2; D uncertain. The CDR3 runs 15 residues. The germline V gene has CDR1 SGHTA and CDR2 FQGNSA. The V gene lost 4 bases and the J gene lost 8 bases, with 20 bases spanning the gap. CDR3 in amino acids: CASSSLRESVGGYTF. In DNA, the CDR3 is TGTGCCAGCAGCTCTCTCCGGGAGAGTGTCGGCGGCTACACCTTC.

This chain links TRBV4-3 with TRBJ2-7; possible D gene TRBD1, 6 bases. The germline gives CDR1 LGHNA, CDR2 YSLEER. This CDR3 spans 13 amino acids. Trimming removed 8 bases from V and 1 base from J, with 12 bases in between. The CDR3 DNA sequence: TGCGCCAGCTCGACAGGTTTATCCTACGAGCAGTACTTC. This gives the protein CASSTGLSYEQYF.

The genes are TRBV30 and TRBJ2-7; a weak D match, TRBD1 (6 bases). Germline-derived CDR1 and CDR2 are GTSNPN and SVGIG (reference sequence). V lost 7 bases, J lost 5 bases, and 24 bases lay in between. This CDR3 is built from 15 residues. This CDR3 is CALHTDRRYPDEQYF. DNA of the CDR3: TGTGCCTTACACACGGACAGAAGGTACCCCGACGAGCAGTACTTC.